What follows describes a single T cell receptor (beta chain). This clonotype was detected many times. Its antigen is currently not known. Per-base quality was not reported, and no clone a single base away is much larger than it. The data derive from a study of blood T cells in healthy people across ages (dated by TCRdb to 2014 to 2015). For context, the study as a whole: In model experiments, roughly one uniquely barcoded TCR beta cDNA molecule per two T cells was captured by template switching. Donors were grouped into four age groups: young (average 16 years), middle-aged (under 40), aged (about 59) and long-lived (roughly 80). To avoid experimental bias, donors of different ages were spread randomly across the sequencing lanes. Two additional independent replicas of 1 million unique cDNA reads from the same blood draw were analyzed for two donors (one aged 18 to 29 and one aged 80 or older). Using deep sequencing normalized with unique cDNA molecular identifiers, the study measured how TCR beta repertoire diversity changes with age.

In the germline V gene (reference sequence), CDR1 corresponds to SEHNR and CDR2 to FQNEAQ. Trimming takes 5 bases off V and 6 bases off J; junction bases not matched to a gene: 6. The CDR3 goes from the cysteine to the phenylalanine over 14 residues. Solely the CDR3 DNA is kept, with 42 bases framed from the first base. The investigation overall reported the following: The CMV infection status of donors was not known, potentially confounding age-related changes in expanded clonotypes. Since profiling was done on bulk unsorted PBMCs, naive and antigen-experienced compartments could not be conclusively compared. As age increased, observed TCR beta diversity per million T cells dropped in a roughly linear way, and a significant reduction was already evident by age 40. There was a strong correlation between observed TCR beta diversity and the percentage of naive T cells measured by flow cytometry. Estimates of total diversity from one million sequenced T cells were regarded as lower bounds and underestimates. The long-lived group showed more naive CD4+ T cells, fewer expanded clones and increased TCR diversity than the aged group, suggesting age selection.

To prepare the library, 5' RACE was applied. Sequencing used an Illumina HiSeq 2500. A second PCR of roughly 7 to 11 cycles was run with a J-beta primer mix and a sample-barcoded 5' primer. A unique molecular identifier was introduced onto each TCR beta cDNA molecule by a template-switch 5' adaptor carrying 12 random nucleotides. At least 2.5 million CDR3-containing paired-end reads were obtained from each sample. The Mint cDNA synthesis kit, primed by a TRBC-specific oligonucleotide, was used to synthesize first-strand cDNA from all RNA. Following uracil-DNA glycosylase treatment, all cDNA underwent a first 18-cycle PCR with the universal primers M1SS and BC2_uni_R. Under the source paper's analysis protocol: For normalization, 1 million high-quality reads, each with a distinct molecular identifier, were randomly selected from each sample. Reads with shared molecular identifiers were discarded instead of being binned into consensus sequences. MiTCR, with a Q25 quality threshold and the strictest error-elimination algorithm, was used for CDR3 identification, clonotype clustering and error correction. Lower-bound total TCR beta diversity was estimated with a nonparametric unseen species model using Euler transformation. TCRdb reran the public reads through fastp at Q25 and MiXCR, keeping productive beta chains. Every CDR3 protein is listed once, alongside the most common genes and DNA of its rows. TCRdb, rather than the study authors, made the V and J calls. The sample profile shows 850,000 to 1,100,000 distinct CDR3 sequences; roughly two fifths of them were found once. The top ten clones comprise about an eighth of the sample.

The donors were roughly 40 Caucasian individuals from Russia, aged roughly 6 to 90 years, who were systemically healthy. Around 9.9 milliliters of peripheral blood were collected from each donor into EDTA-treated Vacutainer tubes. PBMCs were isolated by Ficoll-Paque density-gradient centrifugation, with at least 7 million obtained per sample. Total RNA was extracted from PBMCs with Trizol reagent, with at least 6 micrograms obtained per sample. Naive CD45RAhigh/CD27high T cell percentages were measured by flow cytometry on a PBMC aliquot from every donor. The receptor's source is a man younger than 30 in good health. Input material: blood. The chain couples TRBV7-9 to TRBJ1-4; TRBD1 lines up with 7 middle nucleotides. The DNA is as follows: TGTGCCAGCAGCCCCGGGACAGAAGATGAAAAACTGTTTTTT. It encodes CASSPGTEDEKLFF. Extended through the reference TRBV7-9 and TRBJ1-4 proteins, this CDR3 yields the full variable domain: DTGVSQNPRHKITKRGQNVTFRCDPISEHNRLYWYRQTLGQGPEFLTYFQNEAQLEKSRLLSDRFSAERPKGSFSTLEIQRTEQGDSAMYLCASSPGTEDEKLFFGSGTQLSVL.